This TCR beta chain is from a study of blood T cell repertoires in COVID-19. Study in general: Sample material is recorded as cDNA or gDNA derived from T cells, B-cell-depleted T cells, or PBMCs.

Clones were sequenced by immunoSEQ multiplex PCR, and TCRdb holds only the in-frame ones, with some missing. The repertoire holds about 98,000 clones, with nearly 90% as singletons. Germline CDR1 is LNHDA and CDR2 is SQIVND (reference sequence). Trimming removed 4 bases at V and 8 bases at J, with 17 bases between. The CDR3 runs 14 residues. The rearrangement joins TRBV19 to TRBJ1-2; perhaps TRBD1 as D (5 bases). What was sequenced was peripheral blood. The source of this sequence is a man between 65 and 80 years old with acute or convalescent COVID-19. In nucleotides, the CDR3 is TGTGCCAGTAGTAGCAGGGCTATCCTGGCAGGCTACACCTTC. Amino acid sequence: CASSSRAILAGYTF.